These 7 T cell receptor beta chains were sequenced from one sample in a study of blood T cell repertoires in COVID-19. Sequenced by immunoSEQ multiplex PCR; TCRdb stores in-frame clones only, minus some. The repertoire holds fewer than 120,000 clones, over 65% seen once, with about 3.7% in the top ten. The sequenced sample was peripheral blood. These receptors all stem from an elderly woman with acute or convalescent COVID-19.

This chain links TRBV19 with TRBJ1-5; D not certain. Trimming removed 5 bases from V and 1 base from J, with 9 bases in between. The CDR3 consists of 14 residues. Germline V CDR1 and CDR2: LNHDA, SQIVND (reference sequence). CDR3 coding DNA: TGTGCCAGTAGTTTTCGGGAGAGCAATCAGCCCCAGCATTTT. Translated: CASSFRESNQPQHF. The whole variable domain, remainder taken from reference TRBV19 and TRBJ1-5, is DGGITQSPKYLFRKEGQNVTLSCEQNLNHDAMYWYRQDPGQGLRLIYYSQIVNDFQKGDIAEGYSVSREKKESFPLTVTSAQKNPTAFYLCASSFRESNQPQHFGDGTRLSIL.

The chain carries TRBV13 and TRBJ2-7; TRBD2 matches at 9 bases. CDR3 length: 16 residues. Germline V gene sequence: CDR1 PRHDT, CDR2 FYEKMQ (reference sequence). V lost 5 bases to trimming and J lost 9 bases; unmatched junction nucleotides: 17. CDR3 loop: CASSHYSGSILRGQYF. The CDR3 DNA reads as TGTGCCAGCAGCCACTATAGCGGGAGCATCCTACGTGGGCAGTACTTC.

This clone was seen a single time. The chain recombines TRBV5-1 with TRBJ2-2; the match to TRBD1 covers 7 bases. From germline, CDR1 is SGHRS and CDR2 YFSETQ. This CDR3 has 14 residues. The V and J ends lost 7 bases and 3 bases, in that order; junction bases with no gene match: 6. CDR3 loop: CASGRDSDTGELFF. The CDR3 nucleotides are TGCGCCAGCGGCCGGGACAGTGACACCGGGGAGCTGTTTTTT.

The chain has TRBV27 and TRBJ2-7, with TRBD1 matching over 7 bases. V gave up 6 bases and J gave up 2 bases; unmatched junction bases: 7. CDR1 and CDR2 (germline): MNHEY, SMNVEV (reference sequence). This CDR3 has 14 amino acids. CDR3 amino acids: CASSARQGAYEQYF. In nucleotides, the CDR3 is TGTGCCAGCAGCGCTCGGCAGGGGGCCTACGAGCAGTACTTC.

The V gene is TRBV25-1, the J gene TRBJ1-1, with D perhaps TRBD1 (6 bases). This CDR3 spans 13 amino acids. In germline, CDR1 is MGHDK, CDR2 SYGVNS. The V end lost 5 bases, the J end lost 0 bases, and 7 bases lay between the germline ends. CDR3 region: CASSWTVNTEAFF. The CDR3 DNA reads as TGTGCCAGCAGTTGGACAGTGAACACTGAAGCTTTCTTT.

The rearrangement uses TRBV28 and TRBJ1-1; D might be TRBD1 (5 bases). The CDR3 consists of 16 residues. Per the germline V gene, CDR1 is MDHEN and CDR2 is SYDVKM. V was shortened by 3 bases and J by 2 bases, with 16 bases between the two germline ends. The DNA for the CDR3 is TGTGCCAGCAGTTTGGGTGCTGGGGCGAGAAACACTGAAGCTTTCTTT. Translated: CASSLGAGARNTEAFF.

CDR3 in amino acids: CASSTTGSNYGYTF. The CDR3 DNA sequence: TGTGCCAGCAGCACGACAGGGTCTAACTATGGCTACACCTTC. The chain joins TRBV5-4 to TRBJ1-2; 7 bases agree with TRBD1. Germline V gives CDR1 SGHNT, CDR2 YYREEE (reference sequence). Trimming at V came to 4 bases and at J to 0 bases, leaving 3 bases not matched to a gene. This CDR3 comprises 14 residues.